This T cell receptor beta chain stems from a study of regulatory T cells in long-lasting Graves disease (dated by TCRdb to about 2021). Broadly, across the study: In the newly diagnosed Graves' disease group, patients had been taking antithyroid drugs for less than 3 months. Persistent Graves' disease patients were compared with newly diagnosed Graves' disease patients by peripheral blood TCR sequencing and RNA sequencing. The study was conducted in China and was registered as a clinical trial. A total of about 33 samples underwent TCR sequencing: some 13 from persistent and roughly 20 from newly diagnosed Graves' disease patients. Study-wide findings and limitations: Only the TCR beta chain was sequenced and analyzed. Peripheral blood alone was examined, since thyroid tissue, which constituted the primary lesion, could not be accessed. More public clonotypes were shared among persistent patients (more than 2,500) than among newly diagnosed patients (approximately 1,000). Compared with newly diagnosed patients, persistent Graves' disease patients had lower TCR Shannon entropy and fewer highly expanded clones, which suggests clonal expansion. TRBV28, TRBJ1-2 and TRBJ2-5 were preferentially used in persistent disease, while TRBV20-1 and TRBJ2-1 were favored in newly diagnosed disease. The small sample size was acknowledged by the authors as a limitation that may reduce accuracy.

The CDR3 has 13 amino acids, counting the end cysteine and phenylalanine. The retained sequence is limited to the CDR3, 39 bases, with the frame set at the first base. For CDR1 and CDR2, the germline V gene lists MNHNS and SASEGT. Cut back by 6 bases and 7 bases, the V and J ends lie 15 bases apart. The time point label for this specimen denotes: newly diagnosed GD, antithyroid drugs for less than 3 months. For both TCR sequencing and RNA sequencing, RNA was extracted from PBMCs in TRIzol. Graves' disease was diagnosed according to American Thyroid Association guidelines. Patients were recruited from an endocrinology department in Xi'an, China. Each patient gave roughly 8.4 milliliters of peripheral blood, collected in an EDTA anticoagulant tube. Ficoll Paque Plus density gradient separation was used to isolate PBMCs, and no further T cell sorting was done. An Agilent 2100 Bioanalyzer and agarose gel were used to assess RNA quality, and a NanoDrop 2000 was used to measure RNA concentration.

This clonotype was counted a few times. No cognate antigen has been identified for it. Per-nucleotide qualities are absent, and no much larger clonotype sits a single base away. The library was generated by multiplex PCR. These reads were obtained on an Illumina HiSeq 4000. CDR3 regions were amplified by Arm-PCR with iRepertoire HTBI primers to construct TCR beta libraries. Gel purification was performed on PCR products prior to sequencing. The study's processing was this. Across samples, approximately 68 TRBV and 13 to 15 TRBJ segments were identified and used for gene usage analysis of CDR3 amino acid clonotypes. COPE and FqMerger were used to merge the filtered high-quality paired reads into contigs. Contigs were aligned with BLAST to IMGT TRBV, TRBD and TRBJ reference genes, and CDR3 was defined per IMGT. Any clonotype with a frequency above 0.1% was classified as a highly expanded clone. Repertoire diversity was measured by Shannon entropy, and V-J evenness by the Gini coefficient. A clonotype found in more than one individual was treated as public. TCRdb took the public reads, trimmed them with fastp at Q25, ran MiXCR for clone calling and kept in-frame beta chains. Each record represents a unique CDR3 protein, reported with the most common genes and DNA among its rows. These V and J calls rely on TCRdb rather than the paper's analysis. The sample contains approximately 460,000 distinct CDR3 sequences, around 15% of them found a single time. Of the sample, approximately 11% is held by the ten largest clones.

A further study also used this sample, focusing on T cells in Graves' hyperthyroidism and ophthalmopathy. The second study, in turn, reports: Graves' hyperthyroidism was defined as stable when no progression to ophthalmopathy occurred over 18 months of follow-up. The hyperthyroidism patients were between 18 and 65 years old and newly diagnosed, with a disease duration of less than 2 months. Exclusion was applied to patients with uncontrolled infections, other autoimmune diseases, pregnancy or lactation. Clinical symptoms, serum thyroxine and TRAb, thyroid ultrasound, and orbital computed tomography formed the basis for the diagnoses. A first-round RT-PCR of the TCR CDR3 used the HTBI primer set with the Qiagen OneStep RT-PCR kit. Most expanded thyroid clonotypes (frequency above 0.001) were also found in blood, which suggests that blood repertoires may mirror thyroid immune responses. Ophthalmopathy was separated from stable hyperthyroidism by a 13 V-J signature model, with roughly 88% sensitivity and approximately 81% specificity obtained in cross-validation and 80%/75% obtained in testing. In validation, the model predicted progression to ophthalmopathy with approximately 71% sensitivity and roughly 75% specificity, a median of about six months before onset. To identify distinguishing TCR V-J signatures, a discovery cohort of roughly 100 patients was used, comprising 43 with Graves' ophthalmopathy and approximately 57 with stable Graves' hyperthyroidism. Prospective prediction of ophthalmopathy was tested in an independent validation cohort of fewer than 20 hyperthyroidism patients and some 17 patients who later progressed to ophthalmopathy. The approximately 97 discovery patients were randomly divided into training and test sets at a 7:3 ratio. In addition, the study compared T-cell repertoires in thyroid tissue and in blood from six Graves' hyperthyroidism patients. Once sampling was done, hyperthyroidism patients were given methimazole at a starting dose of 30 mg daily, whereas ophthalmopathy patients were given high-dose intravenous methylprednisolone. Libraries were constructed in a second round of multiplex PCR, after which size selection and purification were performed. The libraries were sequenced on an Illumina HiSeq2000 using paired-end 100 bp reads. Raw data were processed with SOAPnuke, discarding reads with adapters, uncalled bases, mean Phred below 15, or no exact constant-primer or identifier match. High-quality paired reads were merged with COPE v1.2.5, and unique nucleotide sequences were defined as clonotypes. MiTCR v1.1 was used to align clonotypes to the IMGT TRBV, TRBD and TRBJ reference segments. Only V-J combinations with frequency above 0.0001, covering about 99% of repertoires, were analysed. A TCS score was defined as the ratio between F50 (clonal expansion) and ExV (chaos), using BLOSUM62-based TCRdist between CDR3 peptides within each V-J. Welch's t-statistics and random forest reduced some 510 V-J features to 13, which were used in a naive Bayes classifier (R e1071). No statistical method was used to fix the sample size in advance, and group allocation was not hidden from the investigators. TCR Vbeta CDR3 sequencing of 130 to 150 peripheral blood samples (43 ophthalmopathy, under 80 hyperthyroidism and some 17 progressor patients) is reported in the paper.

This clonotype was obtained from a woman in her 30s with Graves disease. Donor details come from another sample of the same person, matched by shared clones. The rearranged segments are TRBV6-1 and TRBJ1-1, with the D gene too uncertain to name. The material sequenced was peripheral blood mononuclear cells (PBMCs), taken at new diagnosis, from a patient treated with antithyroid drugs. The DNA sequence follows: TGTGCCAGCAGGGAGAGACGATCTTTTGAAGCTTTCTTT. The encoded protein is CASRERRSFEAFF.